The 10 T cell receptor beta chains listed next were all sequenced from one sample in a study of vaccination effects on CD4 cells after COVID-19. No antigen is known for these receptors. ViraFEST used viral peptide pools to expand antigen-specific CD4+ T cells before sequencing. The authors isolated CD4+ T cells after about 10 days of culture. Participants completed two doses of the BNT162b2 or mRNA-1273 vaccine. The protocol was immunoSEQ multiplex PCR, while the TCRdb copy is restricted to in-frame clones and leaves out a portion. This repertoire shows 25,000 to 40,000 clones, roughly 67% found once; its top ten account for roughly 8.6%. The sequencing used CD4+ T cells from PBMCs cultured with SARS-CoV-2 spike peptides, collected after COVID-19 vaccination. The receptors derive from a human donor who received a COVID-19 vaccine.

A single count supports this clone. The chain joins TRBV28 to TRBJ1-2; no firm D call. The CDR3 loop spans 11 amino acids. Germline V lookup: CDR1 MDHEN, CDR2 SYDVKM. V lost 2 bases and J 2 bases, leaving 0 bases between the germline ends. The CDR3, as DNA: TGTGCCAGCAGTTTAAACTATGGCTACACCTTC. It translates to CASSLNYGYTF.

The gene calls are TRBV3-1 (or the pseudogene TRBV3-2) and TRBJ1-4; maybe TRBD1 (6 bases). V gave up 1 base and J gave up 8 bases, with 14 bases separating them. The CDR3 has 15 residues. Germline CDR1 and CDR2: LGHDT and YNNKEL (reference sequence). CDR3 DNA: TGTGCCAGCAGCCAAGCGGCAGGGGCTGGCGAAAAACTGTTTTTT. Protein product: CASSQAAGAGEKLFF.

The chain recombines TRBV6-5 with TRBJ1-5; D is perhaps TRBD1 (5 bases). From germline, CDR1 is MNHEY and CDR2 SVGAGI. The CDR3 runs 15 residues. V lost 7 bases and J lost 5, with 18 bases in between. CDR3 nucleotide sequence: TGTGCCAGCAAAGAGACAGCCTCCCTGGATCAGCCCCAGCATTTT. Its translation: CASKETASLDQPQHF.

This clone was counted only a few times. The chain links TRBV6-5 to TRBJ2-6; D not resolved. V was pared by 7 bases and J by 0 bases, with 4 bases between. The CDR3 contains 13 residues. CDR1 and CDR2 from the germline V gene are MNHEY and SVGAGI. The CDR3 DNA is TGTGCCAGCACTAACTCTGGGGCCAACGTCCTGACTTTC. Amino acids: CASTNSGANVLTF.

This chain links TRBV5-5 with TRBJ2-7, with D uncertain. Per germline, CDR1 SGHKS and CDR2 YYEKEE (reference sequence). Trimming left V 4 bases short and J 1 base short, with 9 bases between. This CDR3 is built from 13 residues. The CDR3 DNA is TGTGCCAGCAGCCGAGACGGATCCTACGAGCAGTACTTC. Its translation: CASSRDGSYEQYF. The entire variable domain, with the rest obtained from reference TRBV5-5 and TRBJ2-7, is as follows: DAGVTQSPTHLIKTRGQQVTLRCSPISGHKSVSWYQQVLGQGPQFIFQYYEKEERGRGNFPDRFSARQFPNYSSELNVNALLLGDSALYLCASSRDGSYEQYFGPGTRLTVT.

This clone was recorded a few times. The chain couples TRBV4-1 to TRBJ1-3, with no clear D. This CDR3 is 16 amino acids long. With 3 bases removed from V and 4 bases from J, the gap between germline ends came to 16 bases. Germline V lookup: CDR1 MGHRA, CDR2 YSYEKL. The DNA for the CDR3 is TGCGCCAGCAGCCACCCCGGGCAGGCTACAGGAAACACCATATATTTT. Amino acid sequence: CASSHPGQATGNTIYF.

Only a few counts were recorded for this clone. V usage is TRBV10-1 and J usage is TRBJ2-3; D is perhaps TRBD1 or TRBD2 (5 bases each). The V gene lost 4 bases and the J gene lost 5 bases, with 7 bases spanning the gap. Germline-derived CDR1 and CDR2 are WNHNN and SYGVQD (reference sequence). The CDR3 sequence is 12 residues long. The CDR3 loop is CASSVGGDTQYF. In DNA, the CDR3 is TGCGCCAGCAGTGTTGGGGGAGATACGCAGTATTTT.

This sequence joins TRBV2 and TRBJ1-4; a weak D match, TRBD1 (6 bases). The CDR3 is made up of 15 amino acids. V was pared by 3 bases and J by 5 bases, with 13 bases between. Germline V lookup: CDR1 SNHLY, CDR2 FYNNEI. This CDR3 reads CASSDVAGVNEKLFF. CDR3 bases: TGTGCCAGCAGTGATGTTGCAGGGGTAAATGAAAAACTGTTTTTT.

The J gene is TRBJ2-7, the V gene TRBV6-4; 9 bases agree with TRBD1. With 7 bases clipped from V and 2 bases from J, the junction kept 12 bases outside the gene matches. The CDR3 length is 16 residues. CDR1 is MRHNA and CDR2 is SNTAGT in the germline V gene. The CDR3 DNA is TGTGCCAGCACCCATCGAGAGGACAGGGGAGCCTACGAGCAGTACTTC. Translating it yields CASTHREDRGAYEQYF.

The chain has TRBV7-9 and TRBJ2-6, with a weak D call TRBD2 (5 bases). The CDR3 consists of 14 residues. V shed 0 bases and J shed 11 bases, with 11 bases lying between them. Germline V CDR1 and CDR2: SEHNR, FQNEAQ (reference sequence). In DNA form, the CDR3 reads TGTGCCAGCAGCTTAGCGTCGGGGATCCACGTCCTGACTTTC. Translation: CASSLASGIHVLTF.